These 25 T cell receptor beta chains came from one sample sequenced in a study of blood T cell repertoires in COVID-19. The data were produced by immunoSEQ multiplex PCR, yet TCRdb's version contains in-frame clones alone and is incomplete. The sample shows about 350,000 clones, roughly 90% of them seen only once. The sequencing sample was made of peripheral blood. These receptors originate from a woman aged 60-75 years with COVID-19, enrolled during active disease.

The rearrangement links TRBV27 to TRBJ1-1, with D perhaps matching TRBD1 (6 bases). The CDR3 totals 13 residues. Germline V gene lookup returns CDR1 MNHEY and CDR2 SMNVEV (reference sequence). Between the trimmed V and J ends, which lost 10 bases and 1 base, there was a span of 13 bases. In DNA, the CDR3 is TGTGCCACCACCAGGGGCGGGAACACTGAAGCTTTCTTT. Protein product: CATTRGGNTEAFF.

V usage is TRBV6-2 or TRBV6-3 and J usage is TRBJ2-4; the match to TRBD2 covers 7 bases. Germline loops: CDR1 MNHEY, CDR2 SVGEGT. The CDR3 extends over 15 amino acids. After removal of 2 bases from V and 0 bases from J, the junction contained 1 base not matched to a gene. Written as DNA, the CDR3 is TGTGCCAGCAGTTACGGGGGGGTAGCCAAAAACATTCAGTACTTC. Translation: CASSYGGVAKNIQYF.

This chain uses TRBV20-1 with TRBJ2-5; 15 positions match TRBD2. The V and J ends lost 3 bases and 4 bases, in that order; junction bases with no gene match: 3. The CDR3 loop spans 15 amino acids. Germline V gives CDR1 DFQATT, CDR2 SNEGSKA (reference sequence). The CDR3 loop reads CSASRTSGGAETQYF. CDR3 DNA sequence: TGCAGTGCTAGTCGGACTAGCGGGGGGGCAGAGACCCAGTACTTC.

The count of this clone is one. The sample contains more than one DNA sequence encoding this CDR3. This chain connects TRBV18 to TRBJ2-5; D not certain. The germline V and J ends were trimmed by 6 bases and 2 bases, with 4 bases remaining between them. This CDR3 comprises 11 residues. The germline gives CDR1 KGHSH, CDR2 LQKENI. The chain's CDR3 is CASSFQETQYF. CDR3 coding DNA: TGTGCCAGCTCCTTTCAAGAGACCCAGTACTTC.

CDR3 nucleotides: TGTGCCAGCACTTGGGACAGGGGGCGAAGTCAGCCCCAGCATTTT. Its protein is CASTWDRGRSQPQHF. The rearrangement links TRBV6-5 to TRBJ1-5, with 12 bases identical to TRBD1. V shed 7 bases, J shed 6 bases, and the junction held 7 bases outside the gene matches. The CDR3 length is 15 residues. CDR1 is MNHEY and CDR2 is SVGAGI in the germline V gene.

The V and J genes are TRBV5-1 and TRBJ2-7; TRBD2 is a possible D gene (6 bases). Between the trimmed V and J ends, which lost 0 bases and 0 bases, there was a span of 7 bases. The CDR3 consists of 14 residues. CDR1 is SGHRS and CDR2 is YFSETQ in the germline V gene. CDR3 DNA sequence: TGCGCCAGCAGCTTGGCGGGGGACTCCTACGAGCAGTACTTC. It specifies CASSLAGDSYEQYF.

This chain links TRBV5-1 with TRBJ2-1; no clear D gene. The V gene lost 1 base and the J gene lost 6 bases, with 11 bases spanning the gap. Per the germline V gene, CDR1 is SGHRS and CDR2 is YFSETQ. The CDR3 is 14 amino acids. The CDR3 here is CASSLSFARNEQFF. The CDR3 DNA reads as TGCGCCAGCAGCTTGAGCTTTGCCCGCAATGAGCAGTTCTTC.

J is TRBJ2-7 and V is TRBV14; 12 bases agree with TRBD1. With V trimmed by 1 base and J by 7 bases, 8 bases remained unmatched. Looked up from germline, CDR1 is SGHDN and CDR2 is FVKESK. The CDR3 runs to 16 residues. The CDR3 DNA sequence: TGTGCCAGCAGCCAAGCGCCGGGACAGGGGGCGTGGGAGCAGTACTTC. Amino acid sequence: CASSQAPGQGAWEQYF.

The chain carries TRBV27 and TRBJ1-1; D uncertain. Germline V gene sequence: CDR1 MNHEY, CDR2 SMNVEV (reference sequence). The CDR3 sequence is 13 residues long. Trimming removed 5 bases at V and 10 bases at J, with 17 bases between. Written as DNA, the CDR3 is TGTGCCAGCAGTACACGGACTCCAGGCGGAGCTTTCTTT. It translates to CASSTRTPGGAFF.

This rearrangement joins TRBV7-3 to TRBJ1-2, with TRBD1 matching 12 bases. The CDR3 sequence is 13 residues long. The germline gives CDR1 SGHTA, CDR2 FQGTGA. Trimming cost V 4 bases and J 7 bases; bases outside gene matches: 1. The CDR3 protein is CASSWDRGLGYTF. The CDR3 DNA is TGTGCCAGCAGCTGGGACAGGGGGCTTGGCTACACCTTC.

CDR3 nucleotides: TGTGCCAGCAGCACACTAAACCGGGACAGGGGTCCCGGGGAGCTGTTTTTT. Its translation: CASSTLNRDRGPGELFF. The rearrangement links TRBV7-8 to TRBJ2-2; TRBD1 aligns across 10 bases. This CDR3 contains 17 residues. Germline V gives CDR1 SGHVS, CDR2 FQNEAQ. The V gene end was trimmed by 5 bases and the J gene end by 6 bases; junction bases not matched to a gene: 12.

This rearrangement joins TRBV5-1 to TRBJ1-3, with D possibly TRBD1 on 5 matching bases. V lost 1 base to trimming and J lost 1 base, with 15 bases between them. This CDR3 has 17 amino acids. Germline V gene lookup returns CDR1 SGHRS and CDR2 YFSETQ. The CDR3 coding sequence is TGCGCCAGCAGCTTGAGGACCCAGGGACTATCTGGAAACACCATATATTTT. Translated, it gives CASSLRTQGLSGNTIYF.

This clone was seen a few times. The junction departs from germline at one end; a sequencing error may be responsible. This sequence joins TRBV11-2 and TRBJ1-2, with TRBD1 as a possible D gene (6 bases). The CDR3 loop spans 12 amino acids. The V gene's germline CDR1 is SGHAT and CDR2 FQNNGV. CDR3 nucleotide sequence: TGTGCCAGCAGCTCGTCTGACAGGTTTACATTTTTC. It yields the protein CASSSSDRFTFF. Together with reference TRBV11-2 and TRBJ1-2, the CDR3 gives the full variable domain: EAGVAQSPRYKIIEKRQSVAFWCNPISGHATLYWYQQILGQGPKLLIQFQNNGVVDDSQLPKDRFSAERLKGVDSTLKIQPAKLEDSAVYLCASSSSDRFTFFGSGTRLTVV.

The rearrangement links TRBV5-5 to TRBJ2-1, with 12 bases lining up with TRBD2. Per germline, CDR1 SGHKS and CDR2 YYEKEE (reference sequence). The CDR3 runs 15 residues. Trimming at V came to 3 bases and at J to 4 bases, leaving 2 bases not matched to a gene. CDR3 coding DNA: TGTGCCAGCAGCTCTAGCGGGGGGGATTACAATGAGCAGTTCTTC. Its protein is CASSSSGGDYNEQFF.

CDR3 nucleotide sequence: TGTGCCAGCAGGGCCAGCGGGGCGATAGGGGCCAACGTCCTGACTTTC. Residues: CASRASGAIGANVLTF. The chain employs TRBV2 and TRBJ2-6, with 7 bases fitting TRBD2. Germline V CDR1 and CDR2: SNHLY, FYNNEI. J was trimmed by 4 bases and V by 6 bases; bases with no gene match: 9. This CDR3 has 16 residues.

The gene calls are TRBV3-1 (or the pseudogene TRBV3-2) and TRBJ2-2, with no clear D. V lost 4 bases, J lost 7 bases, and 10 bases lay in between. Germline assignment: CDR1 LGHDT and CDR2 YNNKEL (reference sequence). The CDR3 is 13 amino acids. CDR3 sequence: CASSPLPGGELFF. The CDR3 coding sequence is TGTGCCAGCAGCCCACTGCCCGGCGGGGAGCTGTTTTTT.

This clone showed up just once. The chain has TRBV12-3 or TRBV12-4 and TRBJ1-5; D remains unclear. V was trimmed by 7 bases and J by 7 bases, leaving 14 bases between them. The CDR3 is 13 residues long. CDR3 region: CASTGRAQQPQHF. The CDR3 DNA reads TGTGCCAGCACGGGGAGGGCTCAGCAGCCCCAGCATTTT.

The J gene is TRBJ1-1, the V gene TRBV7-3, with a tentative D call TRBD1 (5 bases). This CDR3 comprises 14 residues. The V gene lost 1 base and the J gene lost 1 base, with 7 bases spanning the gap. Germline-derived CDR1 and CDR2 are SGHTA and FQGTGA. Here the CDR3 DNA reads TGTGCCAGCAGCTTAAGGGGGGAGAACACTGAAGCTTTCTTT. Its protein is CASSLRGENTEAFF. Full variable domain (rest looked up from reference TRBV7-3 and TRBJ1-1): GAGVSQTPSNKVTEKGKYVELRCDPISGHTALYWYRQSLGQGPEFLIYFQGTGAADDSGLPNDRFFAVRPEGSVSTLKIQRTERGDSAVYLCASSLRGENTEAFFGQGTRLTVV.

This chain uses TRBV7-2 with TRBJ2-2, with D possibly matching TRBD1 (6 bases). The CDR3 runs 15 residues. V was shortened by 3 bases and J by 3 bases, with 11 bases between the two germline ends. Germline values: CDR1 SGHTA, CDR2 FQGNSA. CDR3 DNA sequence: TGTGCCAGCAGCTTTCAGGGGTGGGACACCGGGGAGCTGTTTTTT. Encoded protein: CASSFQGWDTGELFF.

The rearrangement joins TRBV7-9 to TRBJ2-1; tentative D call: TRBD2 (6 bases). V lost 1 base, J lost 4 bases, and 8 bases lay in between. The germline gives CDR1 SEHNR, CDR2 FQNEAQ (reference sequence). The CDR3 runs 14 residues. The CDR3 DNA reads as TGTGCCAGCAGCTTAGTAGCGGTGTACAATGAGCAGTTCTTC. It is translated as CASSLVAVYNEQFF.

The chain employs TRBV5-8 and TRBJ1-4; D is unclear. From germline, CDR1 is SGHTS and CDR2 YDEGEE. V was cut by 1 base and J by 0 bases, with 4 bases left in between. The CDR3 spans 14 residues. The CDR3 DNA reads TGTGCCAGCAGCTTGCGGGCAACTAATGAAAAACTGTTTTTT. Its protein is CASSLRATNEKLFF.

The V call is TRBV1, the J call TRBJ1-2; the table calls TRBD1, which could not be checked here. TRBV1 corresponds to a pseudogene. This CDR3 contains 12 residues. CDR3 protein: CTGDRVTYGYTF. The CDR3 bases are TGCACCGGGGACAGGGTAACCTATGGCTACACCTTC.

A word on this clone: The sample contains more than one DNA sequence encoding this CDR3. This chain links TRBV5-1 with TRBJ1-1; D possibly corresponds to TRBD1 (5 bases). V was clipped by 4 bases and J by 1 base, with 14 bases between them. The germline V gene encodes CDR1 SGHRS and CDR2 YFSETQ. The CDR3 sequence is 15 residues long. DNA for the CDR3: TGCGCCAGCAGCCCCCGGGGGGGGACGAACACTGAAGCTTTCTTT. Amino acid sequence: CASSPRGGTNTEAFF.

This chain connects TRBV7-8 to TRBJ2-3; 9 bases are shared with TRBD2. Unmatched junction bases numbered 6, after V lost 1 base and J lost 1 base. The germline CDR1 and CDR2 sequences are SGHVS and FQNEAQ. CDR3 length: 17 residues. CDR3 sequence: CASSLGSTSGGTDTQYF. The CDR3 DNA reads TGTGCCAGCAGCTTAGGATCGACTAGCGGTGGCACAGATACGCAGTATTTT.

The chain carries TRBV9 and TRBJ2-1; 7 bases fit TRBD1. The germline gives CDR1 SGDLS, CDR2 YYNGEE. The V and J ends lost 4 bases and 9 bases, in that order; junction bases with no gene match: 10. CDR3 size: 14 residues. CDR3: CASSPLKGAAEQFF. CDR3 nucleotides: TGTGCCAGCAGCCCATTGAAGGGGGCAGCTGAGCAGTTCTTC.